This TCR beta chain is drawn from a study of T-cell reconstitution after alpha-beta-depleted transplantation in children. Study observations and caveats: A year had passed since transplant, and T-cell counts and diversity by then came mostly from newly produced T cells. The study reportedly traced alpha-beta T cells about two months after transplant to several hundred expanded graft clones. In some patients, recipient T cells and intrathymic progenitors surviving conditioning explained high day-60 diversity.

This clonotype has more than one count but fewer than ten. Its target is not known. Unique molecular identifiers were incorporated into the prepared TCRbeta library. TCRdb re-analysed the PCR reads in MiXCR, keeping a single row per CDR3 protein. The data contain about 980,000 distinct CDR3 sequences, around 30% of them seen just once; the ten biggest clones take up roughly 28%. Trimming pared 5 bases from V and 3 bases from J, leaving 12 bases between. Germline CDR1 and CDR2: SGHNT and YYREEE (reference sequence). The CDR3 is 14 residues long. The receptor was isolated from a boy under three years old who had a stem cell transplant for SCID, so the T cells may come from the graft donor. The specimen was PBMCs, mostly from graft donor cells, collected 360 days after TCRalphabeta/CD19-depleted stem cell transplant. V usage is TRBV5-4 and J usage is TRBJ2-1; TRBD2 might be the D (7 bases). The CDR3 DNA follows: TGTGCCAGCAGGGGAGGGGGAGGCTACAATGAGCAGTTCTTC. It specifies CASRGGGGYNEQFF.